This TCR beta chain was recorded in a study of control samples from healthy donors and cancer patients. For this clone: The sample carries other DNA sequences with the same CDR3.

Germline CDR1 is DFQATT and CDR2 is SNEGSKA (reference sequence). V lost 3 bases to trimming and J lost 5 bases; unmatched junction nucleotides: 2. The CDR3 is 12 residues long. Data came from immunoSEQ multiplex PCR; TCRdb stores just in-frame clones and leaves some out. The repertoire includes some 190,000 clones, about 91% of them detected once, and over 1.5% sits in the top ten. Specimen: blood. The clonotype comes from a man aged 25-45 years in good health. The rearrangement links TRBV20-1 to TRBJ1-2; 8 positions agree with TRBD1. CDR3 nucleotide sequence: TGCAGTGCTAGTCGACAGGGGTATGGCTACACCTTC. This translates into CSASRQGYGYTF.